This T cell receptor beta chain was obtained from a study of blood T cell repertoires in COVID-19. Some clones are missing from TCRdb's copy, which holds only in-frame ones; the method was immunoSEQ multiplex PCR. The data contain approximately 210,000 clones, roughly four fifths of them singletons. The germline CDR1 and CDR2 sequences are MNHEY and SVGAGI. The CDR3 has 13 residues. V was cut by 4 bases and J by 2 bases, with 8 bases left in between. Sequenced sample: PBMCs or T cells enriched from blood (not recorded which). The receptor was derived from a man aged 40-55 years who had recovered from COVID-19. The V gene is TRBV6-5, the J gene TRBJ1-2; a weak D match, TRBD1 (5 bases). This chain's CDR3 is CASSSGLNYGYTF. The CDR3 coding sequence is TGTGCCAGCAGTTCGGGACTGAACTATGGCTACACCTTC.